A selection of T cell receptor beta chains follows, all from one sample in a study of T-cell reconstitution after alpha-beta-depleted transplantation in children. TCRdb used MiXCR to reprocess the PCR reads, holding one entry per CDR3 protein. The sample contains some 840,000 distinct CDR3 sequences, 15% to 20% of which appear only once. The input for sequencing was PBMCs, mostly from graft donor cells, taken 360 days after TCRalphabeta/CD19-depleted stem cell transplant. The receptor source for this set is a male patient aged 10-17 years who had a stem cell transplant for acute lymphoblastic leukemia, so the T cells may come from the graft donor. The CDR3 runs from the conserved cysteine through the conserved F or W. D genes are given only for firm matches.

v_call: TRBV12-3/TRBV12-4; d_call: NA; cdr3_aa: CASSVQQLRGQPQHF
v_call: TRBV15; d_call: NA; cdr3_aa: CATSIDHLFEFF
v_call: TRBV27; d_call: TRBD2; cdr3_aa: CASSLGRVWGLTYEQYF
v_call: TRBV7-9; d_call: NA; cdr3_aa: CASTAAGSYNEQFF
v_call: TRBV20-1; d_call: NA; cdr3_aa: CSARDSVNEQFF
v_call: TRBV12-3/TRBV12-4; d_call: NA; cdr3_aa: CASSFGPTYEQYF
v_call: TRBV6-5; d_call: NA; cdr3_aa: CASVPPGRYTIYF
v_call: TRBV5-1; d_call: NA; cdr3_aa: CASSLEPLNTEAFF
v_call: TRBV24-1; d_call: NA; cdr3_aa: CAARSNQPQHF
v_call: TRBV29-1; d_call: TRBD1; cdr3_aa: CSVPTGTNTGELFF
v_call: TRBV7-9; d_call: TRBD1; cdr3_aa: CASSLRTGMESPLHF
v_call: TRBV4-1; d_call: TRBD2; cdr3_aa: CASRSGTSGRADEQYF
v_call: TRBV12-3/TRBV12-4; d_call: NA; cdr3_aa: CASSPQGYANQPQHF
v_call: TRBV18; d_call: NA; cdr3_aa: CASSPGVQETQYF
v_call: TRBV9; d_call: NA; cdr3_aa: CASSVGGNTIYF
v_call: TRBV5-1; d_call: NA; cdr3_aa: CASSPGTIVGNEQFF
v_call: TRBV25-1; d_call: TRBD1; cdr3_aa: CASSERGRGTSTEAFF
v_call: TRBV5-1; d_call: TRBD2; cdr3_aa: CASTSWAGVRDEQYF
v_call: TRBV13; d_call: NA; cdr3_aa: CASSPSLSSGQKYF
v_call: TRBV27; d_call: NA; cdr3_aa: CASSSDYTTYNEQFF
v_call: TRBV6-4; d_call: NA; cdr3_aa: CASSEQIDEKLFF
v_call: TRBV14; d_call: NA; cdr3_aa: CASSQDNRGWYEQYF
v_call: TRBV5-6; d_call: TRBD2; cdr3_aa: CARGLPSGRALFF
v_call: TRBV29-1; d_call: TRBD2; cdr3_aa: CSVALGTSGYEQYF
v_call: TRBV7-3; d_call: NA; cdr3_aa: CASSTGASTDTQYF
v_call: TRBV5-5; d_call: TRBD2; cdr3_aa: CASSLESTRLAGQETQYF
v_call: TRBV3-1; d_call: NA; cdr3_aa: CASSQGRHSYEQYF
v_call: TRBV30; d_call: NA; cdr3_aa: CAWSVSGNQPQHF
v_call: TRBV2; d_call: TRBD2; cdr3_aa: CASRAGLAGSYEQYF
v_call: TRBV7-9; d_call: NA; cdr3_aa: CASSPGQAGETQYF
v_call: TRBV7-2; d_call: NA; cdr3_aa: CASRLGLPGSYNEQFF
v_call: TRBV5-1; d_call: TRBD2; cdr3_aa: CASRRTSQPYDEQFF
v_call: TRBV20-1; d_call: NA; cdr3_aa: CSAFGIGTQYF
v_call: TRBV4-1; d_call: NA; cdr3_aa: CASSQGSGIPYF
v_call: TRBV4-1; d_call: TRBD2; cdr3_aa: CASSQPTSGRGRNIQYF
v_call: TRBV6-1; d_call: TRBD2; cdr3_aa: CASTGDYVQDTQYF
v_call: TRBV20-1; d_call: NA; cdr3_aa: CSASGADPQPQHF
v_call: TRBV15; d_call: NA; cdr3_aa: CATSREMAGGNTIYF
v_call: TRBV20-1; d_call: TRBD1; cdr3_aa: CSASTEQGPHYEQYF
v_call: TRBV6-5; d_call: TRBD1; cdr3_aa: CASSSPGTGIYEQYF
v_call: TRBV25-1; d_call: TRBD2; cdr3_aa: CASSQRTSGRLEQFF
v_call: TRBV5-1; d_call: NA; cdr3_aa: CASSHWDKSYEQYF
v_call: TRBV13; d_call: NA; cdr3_aa: CASSLSGLANNEQFF
v_call: TRBV12-3/TRBV12-4; d_call: TRBD2; cdr3_aa: CASSLSSVQRERETQYF
v_call: TRBV29-1; d_call: NA; cdr3_aa: CSVEDPASGAQYF